This T cell receptor beta chain was recorded in a study of T cell responses to AZD1222 COVID-19 vaccine. Assay used: immunoSEQ multiplex PCR; TCRdb lists only in-frame clones, some missing. Counted here are fewer than 200,000 clones, approximately 90% occurring once; the ten biggest clones make up under 2%. CDR1 and CDR2 from the germline V gene are SNHLY and FYNNEI. This CDR3 contains 15 residues. The V gene lost 8 bases and the J gene lost 0 bases, with 14 bases spanning the gap. This receptor was taken from an adult who received the AZD1222 COVID-19 vaccine. The chain links TRBV2 to TRBJ1-3, with a possible D match to TRBD1 (5 bases). Sample: peripheral blood, taken 28 days after the second AZD1222 dose. CDR3 DNA: TGTGCCAGCCAGGCAGGTGGGGCCTCTGGAAACACCATATATTTT. Its protein is CASQAGGASGNTIYF.